The next 27 T cell receptor beta chains were all read from a single sample in a study of human T cells and chemical hapten exposure. TCRdb reprocessed the RACE reads with MiXCR, giving one entry per CDR3 protein. The data hold under 45,000 distinct CDR3 sequences, with under 12% observed a single time. This sample's time point: pre-sensitization, week 0. Described treatment: therapeutic diphenylcyclopropenone sensitization with weekly scalp DPC. Here the sequenced sample was whole blood, taken in connection with sensitization to the hapten diphenylcyclopropenone (DPC). These receptors all stem from a man under 40 with alopecia areata. Some clones in this sample may be carry-over from other donors' samples.

This clonotype has just a few counts. V gene TRBV7-8 combines with J gene TRBJ1-3; TRBD1 aligns across 11 bases. The CDR3 is made up of 17 amino acids. CDR1 and CDR2 (germline): SGHVS, FQNEAQ. V was pared by 3 bases and J by 4 bases, with 8 bases of the junction left unmatched. The chain's CDR3 is CASSFLGQGATGNTIYF. The CDR3 DNA follows: TGTGCCAGCAGCTTCCTCGGACAGGGGGCGACGGGAAACACCATATATTTT.

There are many counts of this clonotype. CDR3 DNA: TGTGCCAGCAGCTTAGAATACGGGGTCTTTAGGTCGGAAGAGACCCAGTACTTC. This gives the protein CASSLEYGVFRSEETQYF. This chain links TRBV7-9 with TRBJ2-5; maybe TRBD2 (5 bases). This CDR3 comprises 18 residues. V lost 1 base, J lost 3 bases, and 21 bases lay in between. Germline V gene sequence: CDR1 SEHNR, CDR2 FQNEAQ (reference sequence).

The sample holds a few counts of this clonotype. V is TRBV28 and J is TRBJ2-2; D is tentatively TRBD1 or TRBD2 (5 bases each). With 3 bases removed from V and 2 bases from J, the gap between germline ends came to 13 bases. This CDR3 region has 16 residues. CDR1 is MDHEN and CDR2 is SYDVKM in the germline V gene. The CDR3 DNA is TGTGCCAGCAGTTTGCCCACCGGGACCAACACCGGGGAGCTGTTTTTT. Translation: CASSLPTGTNTGELFF.

Only a few counts were recorded for this clonotype. The chain joins TRBV5-5 to TRBJ1-3, with D tentatively TRBD1 (5 bases). Germline-derived CDR1 and CDR2 are SGHKS and YYEKEE (reference sequence). CDR3 length: 16 residues. Deletions cut 6 bases from V and 2 bases from J, with 18 bases between. The DNA of the CDR3 is TGTGCCAGCACCGCGTGGGCAGGGCGACCTGGAAACACCATATATTTT. Residues: CASTAWAGRPGNTIYF.

The CDR3 DNA is TGCAGCTCCCGCCTGGGACAGGGGGACGGCTACACCTTC. Translation: CSSRLGQGDGYTF. The V gene is TRBV29-1, the J gene TRBJ1-2; 11 nucleotides match TRBD1. The CDR3 is 13 amino acids. Germline lookup yields CDR1 SQVTM and CDR2 ANQGSEA. J was trimmed by 8 bases and V by 8 bases; bases with no gene match: 10.

V gene TRBV10-2 combines with J gene TRBJ2-1; D is possibly TRBD1 or TRBD2 (5 bases each). Germline V gene sequence: CDR1 WSHSY, CDR2 SAAADI. The CDR3 has 14 residues. Trimming pared 7 bases from V and 7 bases from J, leaving 17 bases between. CDR3 amino acids: CASMLGSPGNEQFF. The CDR3 coding sequence is TGCGCCAGCATGCTGGGGAGCCCAGGGAATGAGCAGTTCTTC.

The chain recombines TRBV20-1 with TRBJ2-1, with TRBD2 matching 7 bases. Losses at the gene ends were 3 bases for V and 3 bases for J; bases not matched to a gene: 8. From germline, CDR1 is DFQATT and CDR2 SNEGSKA (reference sequence). The CDR3 is 15 amino acids. The CDR3 coding sequence is TGCAGTGCTAGTTCATCGGGGGGAAGCTACAATGAGCAGTTCTTC. Translation gives CSASSSGGSYNEQFF.

This clonotype was seen repeatedly, ten times or more. V is TRBV19 and J is TRBJ2-5, with D perhaps being TRBD1 or TRBD2 (5 bases each). The germline V and J ends were trimmed by 4 bases and 4 bases, with 13 bases remaining between them. This CDR3 contains 14 residues. CDR1 is LNHDA, CDR2 SQIVND, per germline (reference sequence). CDR3 protein: CASSRDPLRETQYF. CDR3 coding DNA: TGTGCCAGTAGTAGGGACCCCCTCCGAGAGACCCAGTACTTC.

This clonotype occurred a few times. V gene TRBV7-6 combines with J gene TRBJ2-2; maybe TRBD2 (6 bases). CDR3 length: 15 amino acids. CDR1 and CDR2 from the germline V gene are SGHVS and FNYEAQ. V lost 3 bases, J lost 4 bases, and 12 bases lay in between. The CDR3 DNA follows: TGTGCCAGCAGCTTTTCGTTCGGGGGCACCGGGGAGCTGTTTTTT. It specifies CASSFSFGGTGELFF.

This clonotype was counted many times. V usage is TRBV4-3 and J usage is TRBJ1-2, with TRBD1 identical over 10 bases. The germline gives CDR1 LGHNA, CDR2 YSLEER. The V and J ends lost 2 bases and 5 bases, in that order; junction bases with no gene match: 5. This CDR3 is built from 15 residues. The CDR3 here is CASSQLRDRGYGYTF. Written as DNA, the CDR3 is TGCGCCAGCAGCCAACTCCGGGACAGGGGTTATGGCTACACCTTC.

This clonotype was recorded many times. The chain has TRBV2 and TRBJ2-7, with D unclear. The CDR3 is made up of 12 amino acids. From germline, CDR1 is SNHLY and CDR2 FYNNEI. V was cut by 6 bases and J by 0 bases, with 6 bases left in between. In DNA form, the CDR3 reads TGTGCCAGCAGATTTAGCTCCTACGAGCAGTACGTC. Translating it yields CASRFSSYEQYV.

This clonotype was observed at least ten times. The chain uses TRBV12-3 or TRBV12-4 and TRBJ2-1; 7 bases map to TRBD1. Losses at the gene ends were 5 bases for V and 0 bases for J; bases not matched to a gene: 7. The CDR3 runs to 16 residues. This CDR3 reads CASSPSGTDSYNEQFF. The CDR3 region has the DNA TGTGCCAGCAGTCCCTCCGGGACAGACTCCTACAATGAGCAGTTCTTC.

This clonotype was counted many times. This chain uses TRBV12-3 or TRBV12-4 with TRBJ1-2; unclear D gene. The length of the CDR3 is 15 residues. Trimming took 5 bases from V and 3 from J, leaving 16 bases between them. The CDR3 here is CASSATGNGDYGYTF. The CDR3 DNA reads TGTGCCAGCAGTGCTACCGGGAACGGAGACTATGGCTACACCTTC.

In regard to this clonotype: One base away lies a much larger clone, so this may be a sequencing read error. V usage is TRBV29-1 and J usage is TRBJ1-5; D is unclear. With 5 bases removed from V and 2 bases from J, the gap between germline ends came to 13 bases. The CDR3 length is 14 residues. Germline V gene data show CDR1 as SQVTM and CDR2 as ANQGSEA. The CDR3 sequence: CSVRVEGGNQPQHF. DNA for the CDR3: TGCAGCGTTAGGGTTGAGGGAGGCAATCAGCCCCAGCATTTT.

Only a few counts were recorded for this clonotype. The V and J genes are TRBV2 and TRBJ2-5, with 11 bases that match TRBD2. This CDR3 is 15 amino acids long. The germline V gene encodes CDR1 SNHLY and CDR2 FYNNEI. Germline trimming cut 3 bases from V and 5 bases from J; bases unmatched to any gene: 5. The CDR3 here is CASSEGTSGLETQYF. CDR3 in DNA: TGTGCCAGCAGTGAGGGGACTAGCGGCCTCGAGACCCAGTACTTC.

About this clonotype: A much larger clonotype is one base distant, so this may be a read error. The chain couples TRBV27 to TRBJ1-1; no reliable D call. CDR1 is MNHEY and CDR2 is SMNVEV in the germline V gene (reference sequence). The V and J ends lost 5 bases and 4 bases respectively, with 11 bases between them. CDR3 length: 13 amino acids. This CDR3 reads CASSRDSGTEAFF. In DNA, the CDR3 is TGTGCCAGCAGTCGGGATTCTGGCACTGAAGCTTTCTTT.

The chain combines TRBV7-6 with TRBJ2-5; 7 bases are a match to TRBD1. The V gene end was trimmed by 4 bases and the J gene end by 2 bases; junction bases not matched to a gene: 4. Per germline, CDR1 SGHVS and CDR2 FNYEAQ. This CDR3 has 14 amino acids. As DNA, the CDR3 is TGTGCCAGCAGCTACCCGGGACAGCAAGAGACCCAGTACTTC. Protein sequence: CASSYPGQQETQYF.

This clonotype has a handful of counts. The chain combines TRBV7-6 with TRBJ2-5; TRBD2 aligns across 10 bases. The germline gives CDR1 SGHVS, CDR2 FNYEAQ. CDR3 length: 16 amino acids. V trimming: 1 base; J trimming: 8 bases; junction bases outside the gene matches: 10. CDR3 bases: TGTGCCAGCAGCTTAGAGGTAGCGGGAGGCTCAAGAACCCAGTACTTC. Translating it yields CASSLEVAGGSRTQYF.

This clonotype showed up many times. V and J are TRBV12-3 or TRBV12-4 and TRBJ1-5; 8 bases fit TRBD1. CDR3 length: 16 residues. V shed 6 bases, J shed 4 bases, and the junction held 11 bases outside the gene matches. Here the CDR3 DNA reads TGTGCCAGCAGCTTGACCCGAGACAGGGGAAATCAGCCCCAGCATTTT. This encodes CASSLTRDRGNQPQHF.

The sample holds many counts of this clonotype. V is TRBV25-1 and J is TRBJ2-7; D gene unclear. Per the germline V gene, CDR1 is MGHDK and CDR2 is SYGVNS. The CDR3 totals 11 residues. V was cut by 3 bases and J by 4 bases, with 4 bases left in between. The CDR3 is CASSETYEQYF. The DNA of the CDR3 is TGTGCCAGCAGTGAGACTTACGAGCAGTACTTC.

This clonotype was detected ten times or more. This chain uses TRBV9 with TRBJ2-2; TRBD2 aligns across 9 bases. After removal of 0 bases from V and 4 bases from J, the junction contained 10 bases not matched to a gene. The V gene's germline CDR1 is SGDLS and CDR2 YYNGEE. The CDR3 is 18 residues long. The CDR3 spells CASSVVAGGPSGTGELFF. The CDR3 DNA reads TGTGCCAGCAGCGTAGTGGCGGGAGGGCCCTCGGGCACCGGGGAGCTGTTTTTT.

This clonotype appeared many times. The chain uses TRBV6-1 and TRBJ2-3, with 8 positions matching TRBD1. The CDR3 is made up of 14 amino acids. Trimming at V came to 5 bases and at J to 4 bases, leaving 5 bases not matched to a gene. Germline values: CDR1 MNHNS, CDR2 SASEGT. Here the CDR3 reads CASSPRGPADTQYF. Here the CDR3 DNA reads TGTGCCAGCAGTCCCAGGGGGCCGGCAGATACGCAGTATTTT.

The V gene is TRBV27, the J gene TRBJ2-1, with D unclear. Trimming removed 3 bases from V and 3 bases from J, with 12 bases in between. The V gene's germline CDR1 is MNHEY and CDR2 SMNVEV (reference sequence). This CDR3 region has 15 residues. In DNA form, the CDR3 reads TGTGCCAGCAGTTTCCAGAGTTCCCTCTACAATGAGCAGTTCTTC. It translates to CASSFQSSLYNEQFF.

This clonotype was counted between two and nine times. The chain carries TRBV29-1 and TRBJ2-5; D unclear. CDR1 SQVTM and CDR2 ANQGSEA come from the germline V gene. With 7 bases removed from V and 2 bases from J, the gap between germline ends came to 11 bases. The CDR3 totals 12 residues. The chain's CDR3 is CSAWRVQETQYF. The CDR3 DNA follows: TGCAGCGCGTGGAGAGTTCAAGAGACCCAGTACTTC.

This clonotype was observed at least ten times. This sequence joins TRBV7-9 and TRBJ1-1; D ambiguous. CDR3 size: 12 residues. The ends were cut back, 8 bases at V and 8 bases at J, with 15 bases in the middle. Per the germline V gene, CDR1 is SEHNR and CDR2 is FQNEAQ (reference sequence). CDR3 sequence (DNA): TGTGCCAGCGGGCTCACCGGGTTGGAAGCTTTCTTT. As protein: CASGLTGLEAFF.

This clonotype was picked up many times. This chain joins TRBV4-1 and TRBJ2-7; possible D gene TRBD2, 5 bases. Germline V gene sequence: CDR1 MGHRA, CDR2 YSYEKL. V was shortened by 0 bases and J by 1 base, with 10 bases between the two germline ends. The CDR3 runs 15 residues. In DNA, the CDR3 is TGCGCCAGCAGCCAAGATCCGGGAAATTCCTACGAGCAGTACTTC. It is translated as CASSQDPGNSYEQYF.

This clonotype is classed as medium-sized. This sequence joins TRBV19 and TRBJ2-1; D is uncertain. V was clipped by 2 bases and J by 3 bases, with 8 bases between them. CDR1 and CDR2 from the germline V gene are LNHDA and SQIVND (reference sequence). This CDR3 is 14 amino acids long. The CDR3 loop is CASSITASYNEQFF. CDR3 DNA: TGTGCCAGTAGTATAACAGCTAGCTACAATGAGCAGTTCTTC.